This T cell receptor (beta chain) emerged from a study of regulatory T cells in long-lasting Graves disease. J lost 9 bases, V lost 7 bases, and 7 bases had no gene match. Germline CDR1 reads LNHDA; CDR2 reads SQIVND (reference sequence). CDR3 length: 13 amino acids. Through Arm-PCR of CDR3 regions and iRepertoire HTBI primers, TCR beta libraries were built. Authors' analysis steps: Analysis of the samples identified around 64 TRBV and 14 TRBJ segments. TCRdb used MiXCR to reprocess the multiplex PCR reads, holding one entry per CDR3 protein. TCRdb, rather than the study authors, made the V and J calls. Here the sample spans about 440,000 distinct CDR3 sequences, just under 15% being singletons. Specified time point: newly diagnosed GD, antithyroid drugs for less than 3 months. With RNA extracted from PBMCs as input, the TCR library was made. General study results and limits: TRBV28, TRBJ1-2 and TRBJ2-5 were segments that persistent disease favored.

A remark on this clonotype: Its matching antigen is unknown. This likely traces to a read error, being one base from a far larger clone.

These same data were also listed under a study on T cells in Graves' hyperthyroidism and ophthalmopathy. That publication notes: Appearing also in blood were most of the thyroid clonotypes expanded above 0.001. Ophthalmopathy got predicted by the model a median about 6.5 months before its onset.

The J gene is TRBJ2-1, the V gene TRBV19, with 9 bases that match TRBD2. The receptor was isolated from a woman aged 30 to 39 with Graves disease. The specimen was peripheral blood mononuclear cells (PBMCs), collected at new diagnosis, from a patient treated with antithyroid drugs. The CDR3 here is CASTEREAGEQFF. CDR3 nucleotides: TGTGCCAGTACCGAGCGGGAGGCCGGTGAGCAGTTCTTC.